The 18 T cell receptor beta chains below were found in one sample sequenced in a study of OX40 agonist ivuxolimab in advanced cancers. Measured with immunoSEQ multiplex PCR; TCRdb has only the in-frame clones, and not every one. The sample shows tens of thousands of clones, 80% to 90% of them seen only once. The source material was CD4+ or CD8+ T cells sorted from blood, sampled in a trial of the OX40 agonist ivuxolimab. These receptor sequences come from an adult with an advanced solid tumor such as melanoma, head and neck, liver or kidney cancer.

The chain joins TRBV9 to TRBJ2-1, with D possibly called TRBD1 or TRBD2 (5 bases each). V was trimmed by 0 bases and J by 4 bases, leaving 11 bases between them. CDR1 and CDR2 (germline): SGDLS, YYNGEE. The CDR3 is made up of 15 amino acids. CDR3 residues: CASSVAGASYNEQFF. The CDR3 DNA is TGTGCCAGCAGCGTAGCCGGGGCGAGTTACAATGAGCAGTTCTTC.

This chain connects TRBV2 to TRBJ1-5; 7 bases align to TRBD1. After removal of 8 bases from V and 3 bases from J, the junction contained 7 bases not matched to a gene. From germline, CDR1 is SNHLY and CDR2 FYNNEI. The CDR3 contains 14 residues. CDR3 bases: TGTGCCAGCGGCCCGACAGGGCCCAATCAGCCCCAGCATTTT. Translated: CASGPTGPNQPQHF.

The sample holds one count of this clone. Other DNA sequences of this sample code for an identical CDR3. The V call is TRBV5-1, the J call TRBJ1-2, with a tentative D call TRBD1 (6 bases). CDR1 and CDR2 (germline): SGHRS, YFSETQ. CDR3 size: 13 residues. V lost 5 bases and J 2 bases, leaving 10 bases between the germline ends. CDR3 sequence reads: CASRGGSNYGYTF. In nucleotides, the CDR3 is TGCGCCAGCAGAGGGGGATCAAACTATGGCTACACCTTC.

The gene calls are TRBV5-6 and TRBJ2-1; 8 bases are shared with TRBD1. The CDR3 sequence is 14 residues long. Germline V gene lookup returns CDR1 SGHDT and CDR2 YYEEEE. The trim removed 3 bases at V and 9 bases at J, leaving 8 bases unmatched. This chain's CDR3 is CASSSPRGQTEQFF. The CDR3 DNA sequence: TGTGCCAGCAGCTCGCCCAGGGGGCAGACTGAGCAGTTCTTC.

This chain links TRBV28 with TRBJ1-2, with a possible D match to TRBD1 (5 bases). Trimming removed 3 bases at V and 5 bases at J, with 7 bases between. This CDR3 is 12 amino acids long. The germline CDR1 and CDR2 sequences are MDHEN and SYDVKM. The CDR3, as DNA: TGTGCCAGCAGTTTGTCAGGGTATGGCTACACCTTC. This translates into CASSLSGYGYTF.

This chain connects TRBV7-2 to TRBJ1-6; perhaps TRBD1 as D (5 bases). V gave up 5 bases and J gave up 9 bases, with 29 bases separating them. The CDR3 consists of 19 residues. The V gene's germline CDR1 is SGHTA and CDR2 FQGNSA. CDR3 sequence reads: CASSTSGRIFLNRGSPLHF. In DNA, the CDR3 is TGTGCCAGCAGCACCTCAGGGCGAATTTTTCTCAATCGAGGTTCACCCCTCCACTTT. The variable domain in full, with the rest retrieved from reference TRBV7-2 and TRBJ1-6, is GAGVSQSPSNKVTEKGKDVELRCDPISGHTALYWYRQSLGQGLEFLIYFQGNSAPDKSGLPSDRFSAERTGGSVSTLTIQRTQQEDSAVYLCASSTSGRIFLNRGSPLHFGNGTRLTVT.

V gene TRBV6-6 combines with J gene TRBJ2-1; 7 nucleotides align to TRBD2. V lost 2 bases and J lost 4; bases outside the gene matches: 8. This CDR3 has 16 amino acids. Germline V gene data show CDR1 as MNHNY and CDR2 as SVGAGI (reference sequence). For the CDR3, the DNA is TGTGCCAGCAGTTACGGGGCGGGACTACCATACAATGAGCAGTTCTTC. Translating it yields CASSYGAGLPYNEQFF.

This chain connects TRBV6-5 to TRBJ2-3, with TRBD2 matching 12 bases. The CDR3 length is 16 residues. The germline gives CDR1 MNHEY, CDR2 SVGAGI. V dropped 4 bases and J dropped 3; count of bases not matched to a gene: 5. The DNA for the CDR3 is TGTGCCAGCAGTTCGCTGACTAGCGGGAGAACAGATACGCAGTATTTT. It specifies CASSSLTSGRTDTQYF.

The V call is TRBV27, the J call TRBJ1-1; D unresolved. CDR1 is MNHEY and CDR2 is SMNVEV in the germline V gene (reference sequence). The CDR3 spans 14 residues. V was shortened by 3 bases and J by 4 bases, with 12 bases between the two germline ends. CDR3 sequence reads: CASSLIGRFTEAFF. The DNA of the CDR3 is TGTGCCAGCAGTTTGATAGGCAGGTTCACTGAAGCTTTCTTT.

V gene TRBV7-3 combines with J gene TRBJ2-7; 10 nucleotides match TRBD2. After removal of 6 bases from V and 5 bases from J, the junction contained 10 bases not matched to a gene. This CDR3 is 15 amino acids long. Germline V lookup: CDR1 SGHTA, CDR2 FQGTGA. CDR3 coding DNA: TGTGCCAGCAGTCCCGTCGCTAGCGGGAGAAACGAGCAGTACTTC. Its translation is CASSPVASGRNEQYF. The full variable domain, in which reference TRBV7-3 and TRBJ2-7 provide the parts outside the CDR3, is GAGVSQTPSNKVTEKGKYVELRCDPISGHTALYWYRQSLGQGPEFLIYFQGTGAADDSGLPNDRFFAVRPEGSVSTLKIQRTERGDSAVYLCASSPVASGRNEQYFGPGTRLTVT.

The CDR3 spells CASSLWTGQEQYF. DNA of the CDR3: TGTGCCAGCAGTCTGTGGACAGGCCAGGAGCAGTACTTC. This chain connects TRBV28 to TRBJ2-7; TRBD1 agrees at 7 bases. CDR1 and CDR2 (germline): MDHEN, SYDVKM. Germline trimming cut 5 bases from V and 7 bases from J; bases unmatched to any gene: 8. The CDR3 runs 13 residues.

The rearrangement uses TRBV4-1 and TRBJ2-1; no reliable D call. Trimming took 0 bases from V and 0 from J, leaving 9 bases between them. Germline CDR1 MGHRA, CDR2 YSYEKL. The CDR3 loop spans 16 amino acids. The chain's CDR3 is CASSQEGTFSYNEQFF. The CDR3 bases are TGCGCCAGCAGCCAAGAAGGAACATTCTCCTACAATGAGCAGTTCTTC.

The gene calls are TRBV5-6 and TRBJ1-5, with TRBD1 matching over 9 bases. The germline gives CDR1 SGHDT, CDR2 YYEEEE. The CDR3 length is 16 residues. V dropped 6 bases and J dropped 4; count of bases not matched to a gene: 11. The CDR3 DNA reads TGTGCCAGCACTCACTCGGGACAGGGTGGAAATCAGCCCCAGCATTTT. It codes for CASTHSGQGGNQPQHF.

The rearrangement joins TRBV28 to TRBJ2-1; 8 bases match TRBD1. Germline assignment: CDR1 MDHEN and CDR2 SYDVKM. CDR3 length: 15 amino acids. Unmatched junction bases numbered 4, after V lost 6 bases and J lost 0 bases. In nucleotides, the CDR3 is TGTGCCAGCAGACAGGGGGGCAGCTCCTACAATGAGCAGTTCTTC. Amino acids: CASRQGGSSYNEQFF.

The chain joins TRBV6-6 to TRBJ1-2; no reliable D call. Germline V gives CDR1 MNHNY, CDR2 SVGAGI (reference sequence). Trimming removed 8 bases from V and 2 bases from J, with 6 bases in between. The CDR3 has 11 amino acids. In DNA form, the CDR3 reads TGTGCCAGCGGGTCAAACTATGGCTACACCTTC. Translating gives CASGSNYGYTF.

This rearrangement joins TRBV6-1 to TRBJ1-3; D is unclear. Germline lookup yields CDR1 MNHNS and CDR2 SASEGT. Trimming took off 1 base at V and 3 bases at J, with 13 bases between the two ends. This CDR3 comprises 16 residues. The CDR3 protein is CASSEVGSAGGNTIYF. The CDR3 coding sequence is TGTGCCAGCAGTGAAGTAGGGTCAGCCGGTGGAAACACCATATATTTT.

V usage is TRBV7-9 and J usage is TRBJ1-2; 9 nucleotides align to TRBD1. Trimming removed 5 bases from V and 0 bases from J; junction bases left unmatched: 10. The CDR3 has 17 residues. CDR1 and CDR2 from the germline V gene are SEHNR and FQNEAQ (reference sequence). CDR3 sequence (DNA): TGTGCCAGCAGCCCCCGACAGGGGGGGGACGCTAACTATGGCTACACCTTC. Translating gives CASSPRQGGDANYGYTF.

This sequence joins TRBV27 and TRBJ2-1; 13 bases line up with TRBD2. The CDR3 consists of 16 residues. Germline V gene lookup returns CDR1 MNHEY and CDR2 SMNVEV (reference sequence). J gave up 0 bases and V 5 bases, and 1 base lay outside the gene matches. CDR3 loop: CASSRLAGGSYNEQFF. The CDR3 DNA reads TGTGCCAGCAGTCGACTAGCGGGAGGCTCCTACAATGAGCAGTTCTTC.